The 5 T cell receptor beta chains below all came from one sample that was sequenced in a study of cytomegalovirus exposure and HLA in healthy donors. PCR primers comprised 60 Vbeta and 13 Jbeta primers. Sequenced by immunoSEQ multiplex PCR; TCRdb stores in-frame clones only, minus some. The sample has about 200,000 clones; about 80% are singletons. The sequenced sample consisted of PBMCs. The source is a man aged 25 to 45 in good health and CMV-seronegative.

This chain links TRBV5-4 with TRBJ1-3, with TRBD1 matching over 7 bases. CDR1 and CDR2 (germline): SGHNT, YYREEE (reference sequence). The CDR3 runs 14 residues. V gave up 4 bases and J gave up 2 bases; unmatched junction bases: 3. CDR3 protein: CASSQDRAGNTIYF. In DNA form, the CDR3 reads TGTGCCAGCAGCCAAGACAGGGCTGGAAACACCATATATTTT.

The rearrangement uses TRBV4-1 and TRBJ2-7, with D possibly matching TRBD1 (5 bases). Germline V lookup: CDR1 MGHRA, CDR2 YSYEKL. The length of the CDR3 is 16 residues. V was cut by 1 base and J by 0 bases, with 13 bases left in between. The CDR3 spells CASSQGPQGSSYEQYF. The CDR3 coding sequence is TGCGCCAGCAGCCAAGGGCCCCAGGGCAGCTCCTACGAGCAGTACTTC.

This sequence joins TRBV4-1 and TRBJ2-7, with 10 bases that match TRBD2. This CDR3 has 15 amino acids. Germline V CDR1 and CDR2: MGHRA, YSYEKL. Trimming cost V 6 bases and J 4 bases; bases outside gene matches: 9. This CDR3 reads CASRYLAGGQYEQYF. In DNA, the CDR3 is TGCGCCAGCAGGTATTTAGCGGGAGGCCAATACGAGCAGTACTTC.

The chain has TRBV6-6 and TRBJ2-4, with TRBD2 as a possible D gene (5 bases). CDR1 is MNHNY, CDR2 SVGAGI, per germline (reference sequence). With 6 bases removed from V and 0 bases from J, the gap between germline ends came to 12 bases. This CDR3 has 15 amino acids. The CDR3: CASRSDFLAKNIQYF. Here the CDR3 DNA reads TGTGCCAGCAGGTCGGACTTTCTAGCCAAAAACATTCAGTACTTC.

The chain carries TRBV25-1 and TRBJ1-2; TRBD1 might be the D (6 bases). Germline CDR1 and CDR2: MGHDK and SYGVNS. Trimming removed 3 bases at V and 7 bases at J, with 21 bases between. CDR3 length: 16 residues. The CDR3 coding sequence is TGTGCCAGCAGTGACCCGGGACACTCTCTGCGTGGTGGCTACACCTTC. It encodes CASSDPGHSLRGGYTF.